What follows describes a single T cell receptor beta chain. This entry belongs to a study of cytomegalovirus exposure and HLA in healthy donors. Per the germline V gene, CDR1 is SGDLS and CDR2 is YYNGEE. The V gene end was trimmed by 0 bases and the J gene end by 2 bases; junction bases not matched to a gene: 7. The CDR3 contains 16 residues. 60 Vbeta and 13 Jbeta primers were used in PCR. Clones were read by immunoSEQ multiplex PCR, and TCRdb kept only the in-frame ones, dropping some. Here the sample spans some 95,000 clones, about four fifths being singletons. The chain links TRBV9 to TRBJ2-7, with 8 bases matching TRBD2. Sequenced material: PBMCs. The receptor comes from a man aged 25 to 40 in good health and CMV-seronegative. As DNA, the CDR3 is TGTGCCAGCAGCGTAGCGTCTAGCGGGTCAGCCTACGAGCAGTACTTC. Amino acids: CASSVASSGSAYEQYF.